The source of this T cell receptor beta chain is a study of blood T cell repertoires in COVID-19. Across the whole study: The United States, Italy and Spain supplied acute and convalescent COVID-19 samples. Sample material is recorded as cDNA or gDNA derived from T cells, B-cell-depleted T cells, or PBMCs.

Original handling: The assay estimated nucleated cells by amplifying reference gene primers. Produced via immunoSEQ multiplex PCR; TCRdb's table is partial and in-frame only. The V and J calls and clone size come from that table; D and trimming were worked out from the DNA. The sample carries over 60,000 clones, 89% recorded once. The sequenced sample was peripheral blood. The TCR comes from a man older than 75 with acute or convalescent COVID-19.

The CDR3 is CATSDAPGSTTDTQYF. In DNA, the CDR3 is TGTGCCACCAGTGATGCCCCAGGGTCTACAACAGATACGCAGTATTTT. The chain couples TRBV24-1 to TRBJ2-3; weak D call: TRBD1 (5 bases). This CDR3 contains 16 residues. The germline gives CDR1 KGHDR, CDR2 SFDVKD. The V gene lost 3 bases and the J gene lost 3 bases, with 15 bases spanning the gap.